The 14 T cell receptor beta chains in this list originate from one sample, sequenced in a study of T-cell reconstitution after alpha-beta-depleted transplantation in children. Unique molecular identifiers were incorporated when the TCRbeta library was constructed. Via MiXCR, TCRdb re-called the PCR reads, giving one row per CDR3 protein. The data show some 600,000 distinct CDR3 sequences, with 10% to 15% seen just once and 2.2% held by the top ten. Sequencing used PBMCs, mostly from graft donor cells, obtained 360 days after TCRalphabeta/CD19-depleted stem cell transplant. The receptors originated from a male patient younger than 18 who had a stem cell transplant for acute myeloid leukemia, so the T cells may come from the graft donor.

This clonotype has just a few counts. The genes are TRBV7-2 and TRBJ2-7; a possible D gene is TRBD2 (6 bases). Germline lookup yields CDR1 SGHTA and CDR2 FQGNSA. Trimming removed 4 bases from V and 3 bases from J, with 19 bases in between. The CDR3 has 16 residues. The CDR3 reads CASSSLGRGPNYEQYF. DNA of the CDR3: TGTGCCAGCAGCTCCCTCGGGCGGGGTCCAAACTACGAGCAGTACTTC.

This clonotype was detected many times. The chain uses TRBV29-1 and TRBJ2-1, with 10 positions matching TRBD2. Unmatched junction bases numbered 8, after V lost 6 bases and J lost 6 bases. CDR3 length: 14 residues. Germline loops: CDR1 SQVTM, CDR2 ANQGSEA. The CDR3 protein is CSVRAGGPSNEQFF. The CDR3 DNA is TGCAGCGTCCGAGCGGGAGGGCCAAGCAATGAGCAGTTCTTC.

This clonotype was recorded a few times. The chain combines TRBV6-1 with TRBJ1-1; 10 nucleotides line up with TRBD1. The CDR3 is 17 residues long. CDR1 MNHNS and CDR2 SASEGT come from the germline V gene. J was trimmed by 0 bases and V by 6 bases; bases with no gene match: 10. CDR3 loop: CASRDPGQGVMNTEAFF. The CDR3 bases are TGTGCCAGCAGGGACCCCGGACAGGGGGTCATGAACACTGAAGCTTTCTTT.

The CDR3 DNA sequence: TGCAGCGTTAGTAGCGAGCAGTTCTTC. It codes for CSVSSEQFF. The V and J genes are TRBV29-1 and TRBJ2-1; D is ambiguous. Germline loops: CDR1 SQVTM, CDR2 ANQGSEA. The V gene lost 5 bases and the J gene lost 10 bases, with 6 bases spanning the gap. The CDR3 is 9 amino acids.

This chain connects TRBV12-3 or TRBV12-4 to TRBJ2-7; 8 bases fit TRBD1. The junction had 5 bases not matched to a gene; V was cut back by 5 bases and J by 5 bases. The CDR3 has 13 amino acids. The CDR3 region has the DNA TGTGCCAGCAGTCTGGACAGGGACAACGAGCAGTACTTC. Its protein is CASSLDRDNEQYF.

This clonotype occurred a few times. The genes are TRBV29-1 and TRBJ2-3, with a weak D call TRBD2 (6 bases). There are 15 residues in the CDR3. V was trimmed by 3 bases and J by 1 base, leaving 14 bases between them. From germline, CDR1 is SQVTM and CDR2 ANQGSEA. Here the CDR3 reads CSVDTGVEGTDTQYF. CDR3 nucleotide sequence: TGCAGCGTTGATACGGGGGTGGAAGGCACAGATACGCAGTATTTT.

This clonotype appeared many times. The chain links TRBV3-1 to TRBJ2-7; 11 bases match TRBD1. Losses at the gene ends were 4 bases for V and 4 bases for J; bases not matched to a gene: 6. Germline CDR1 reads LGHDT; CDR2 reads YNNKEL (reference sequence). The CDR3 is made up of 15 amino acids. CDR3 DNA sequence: TGTGCCAGCAGCCGATGGACAGGGGGCAGGTACGAGCAGTACTTC. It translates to CASSRWTGGRYEQYF.

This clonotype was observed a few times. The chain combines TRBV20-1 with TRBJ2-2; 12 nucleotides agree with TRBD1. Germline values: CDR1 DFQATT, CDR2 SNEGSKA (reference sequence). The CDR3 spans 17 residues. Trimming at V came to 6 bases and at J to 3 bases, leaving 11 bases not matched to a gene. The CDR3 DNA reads TGCAGTGCGCACCCCGGGACAGGGGGCCCTTACACCGGGGAGCTGTTTTTT. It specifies CSAHPGTGGPYTGELFF.

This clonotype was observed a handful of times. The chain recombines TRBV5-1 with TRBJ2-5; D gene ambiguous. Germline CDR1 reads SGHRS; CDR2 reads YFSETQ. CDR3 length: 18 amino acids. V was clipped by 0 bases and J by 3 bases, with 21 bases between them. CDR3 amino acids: CASSLGVEAHPVKETQYF. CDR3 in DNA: TGCGCCAGCAGCTTGGGAGTCGAAGCGCACCCAGTCAAAGAGACCCAGTACTTC. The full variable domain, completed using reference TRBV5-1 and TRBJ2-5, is KAGVTQTPRYLIKTRGQQVTLSCSPISGHRSVSWYQQTPGQGLQFLFEYFSETQRNKGNFPGRFSGRQFSNSRSEMNVSTLELGDSALYLCASSLGVEAHPVKETQYFGPGTRLLVL.

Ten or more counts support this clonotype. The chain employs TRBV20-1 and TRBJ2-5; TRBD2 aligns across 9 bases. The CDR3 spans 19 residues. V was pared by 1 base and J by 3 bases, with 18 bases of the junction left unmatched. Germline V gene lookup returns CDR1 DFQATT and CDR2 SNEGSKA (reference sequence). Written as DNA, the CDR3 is TGCAGTGCTAGAGTTTTCGCTAGCGGGATCGCGAGGGGAAAAGAGACCCAGTACTTC. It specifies CSARVFASGIARGKETQYF.

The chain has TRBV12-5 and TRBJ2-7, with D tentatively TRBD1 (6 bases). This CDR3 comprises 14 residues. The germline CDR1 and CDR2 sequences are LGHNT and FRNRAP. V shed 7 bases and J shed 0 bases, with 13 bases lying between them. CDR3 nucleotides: TGTGCTAGTGTTTTTGGGGGCCACTCCTACGAGCAGTACTTC. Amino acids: CASVFGGHSYEQYF.

The CDR3 coding sequence is TGTGCCAGCAGCCCTAAGGGACTAGCGGGAAGGGGTTCCTACGAGCAGTACTTC. It translates to CASSPKGLAGRGSYEQYF. This chain links TRBV11-1 with TRBJ2-7, with 13 bases that match TRBD2. V lost 5 bases to trimming and J lost 1 base; unmatched junction nucleotides: 11. The CDR3 is 18 residues long. CDR1 and CDR2 (germline): SGHAT, FQDESV (reference sequence).

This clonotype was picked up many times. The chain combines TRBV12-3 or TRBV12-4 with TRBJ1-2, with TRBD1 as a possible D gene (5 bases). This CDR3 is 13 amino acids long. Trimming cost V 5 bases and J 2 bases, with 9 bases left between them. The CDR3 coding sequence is TGTGCCAGCAGTCAGGGACGGAACTATGGCTACACCTTC. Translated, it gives CASSQGRNYGYTF.

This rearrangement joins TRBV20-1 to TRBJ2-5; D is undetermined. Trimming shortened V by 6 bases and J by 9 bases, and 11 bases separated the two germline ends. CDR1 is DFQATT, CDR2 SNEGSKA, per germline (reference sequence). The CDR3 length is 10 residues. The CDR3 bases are TGCAGTGCCCCGAAGGGCCCCCAGTACTTC. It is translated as CSAPKGPQYF.